These 26 T cell receptor beta chains share one sample of origin, sequenced in a study of blood T cell repertoires in COVID-19. Clones were read by immunoSEQ multiplex PCR, and TCRdb kept only the in-frame ones, dropping some. The profile shows roughly 390,000 clones, approximately 87% of them singletons. The specimen was peripheral blood. These receptors all come from a woman aged 25 to 39 with COVID-19, enrolled during active disease.

This rearrangement joins TRBV19 to TRBJ1-6; 10 positions agree with TRBD1. Germline CDR1 is LNHDA and CDR2 is SQIVND (reference sequence). The CDR3 has 14 amino acids. With 3 bases clipped from V and 7 bases from J, the junction kept 0 bases outside the gene matches. DNA for the CDR3: TGTGCCAGTAGTATGGACAGGGGGAATTCACCCCTCCACTTT. Protein: CASSMDRGNSPLHF.

On this clone: Other nucleotide sequences from this sample produce the same CDR3. V gene TRBV4-3 combines with J gene TRBJ1-5; D call uncertain. CDR1 is LGHNA, CDR2 YSLEER, per germline. The CDR3 contains 14 residues. V was pared by 0 bases and J by 2 bases, with 5 bases between. CDR3 nucleotides: TGCGCCAGCAGCCAAGATGCAGGCAATCAGCCCCAGCATTTT. It encodes CASSQDAGNQPQHF.

J is TRBJ1-2 and V is TRBV7-2; D is perhaps TRBD1 (5 bases). The germline CDR1 and CDR2 sequences are SGHTA and FQGNSA. CDR3 size: 14 residues. V was clipped by 2 bases and J by 4 bases, with 11 bases between them. Here the CDR3 DNA reads TGTGCCAGCAGCTTAACCCCCGACAGCTATGGCTACACCTTC. Translating it yields CASSLTPDSYGYTF.

This clone was observed once. The chain employs TRBV18 and TRBJ1-5; 9 bases are a match to TRBD1. Germline CDR1 KGHSH, CDR2 LQKENI. This CDR3 is built from 22 residues. The V and J ends lost 1 base and 1 base, in that order; junction bases with no gene match: 20. This CDR3 is CASSPLFRDREGGAQSNQPQHF. The CDR3 region has the DNA TGTGCCAGCTCACCACTTTTCCGGGACAGGGAGGGAGGTGCGCAAAGCAATCAGCCCCAGCATTTT.

The gene calls are TRBV6-1 and TRBJ2-3; 9 bases map to TRBD2. The CDR3 totals 16 residues. Per the germline V gene, CDR1 is MNHNS and CDR2 is SASEGT. Germline trimming cut 3 bases from V and 6 bases from J; bases unmatched to any gene: 10. The CDR3: CASSDRTSALPDTQYF. The DNA for the CDR3 is TGTGCCAGCAGTGACCGGACTAGCGCCCTTCCGGATACGCAGTATTTT.

The gene calls are TRBV20-1 and TRBJ2-5, with D tentatively TRBD1 (5 bases). Per the germline V gene, CDR1 is DFQATT and CDR2 is SNEGSKA (reference sequence). V lost 3 bases and J lost 5, with 22 bases in between. The CDR3 runs 16 residues. This CDR3 is CSASPQGPSLLETQYF. The DNA of the CDR3 is TGCAGTGCTAGTCCCCAGGGTCCAAGCTTGCTGGAGACCCAGTACTTC.

The rearrangement joins TRBV19 to TRBJ2-5; no reliable D call. CDR3 length: 13 amino acids. Trimming shortened V by 1 base and J by 2 bases, and 5 bases separated the two germline ends. Per germline, CDR1 LNHDA and CDR2 SQIVND (reference sequence). The CDR3 here is CASSIVTQETQYF. The DNA for the CDR3 is TGTGCCAGTAGTATAGTTACACAAGAGACCCAGTACTTC.

This clone showed up just a few times. The chain uses TRBV4-1 and TRBJ2-1; D is ambiguous. This CDR3 is built from 13 residues. CDR1 is MGHRA and CDR2 is YSYEKL in the germline V gene. V lost 4 bases and J lost 8, with 12 bases in between. The CDR3 reads CASSLPSGDEQFF. CDR3 nucleotides: TGCGCCAGCAGCCTACCGTCGGGTGATGAGCAGTTCTTC.

This clone was detected a few times. This sequence joins TRBV7-2 and TRBJ1-5, with 8 bases identical to TRBD1. The germline V gene encodes CDR1 SGHTA and CDR2 FQGNSA. The CDR3 runs to 15 residues. V was pared by 2 bases and J by 5 bases, with 5 bases of the junction left unmatched. In DNA form, the CDR3 reads TGTGCCAGCAGCTTAACTGGGACAGGTCATCAGCCCCAGCATTTT. This codes for CASSLTGTGHQPQHF.

V gene TRBV24-1 combines with J gene TRBJ2-3, with a weak D call TRBD2 (6 bases). Trimming pared 4 bases from V and 0 bases from J, leaving 13 bases between. Germline CDR1 and CDR2: KGHDR and SFDVKD. There are 16 residues in the CDR3. CDR3 sequence reads: CATSDPRRGSTDTQYF. The CDR3 DNA reads as TGTGCCACCAGTGACCCCCGGAGGGGAAGCACAGATACGCAGTATTTT.

This sequence joins TRBV7-2 and TRBJ1-5; the D is unclear. This CDR3 is built from 13 residues. Germline values: CDR1 SGHTA, CDR2 FQGNSA. The V end lost 2 bases, the J end lost 6 bases, and 8 bases lay between the germline ends. The CDR3 is CASSLRLLQPQHF. The CDR3 coding sequence is TGTGCCAGCAGCTTAAGACTGCTTCAGCCCCAGCATTTT.

This chain joins TRBV29-1 and TRBJ1-4; weak D call: TRBD1 (5 bases). CDR1 SQVTM and CDR2 ANQGSEA come from the germline V gene. This CDR3 has 15 amino acids. V dropped 5 bases and J dropped 3 bases, with 16 bases sitting between them. The CDR3 DNA reads TGCAGCGTTAAGGGTTACGGGGGAGCTAATGAAAAACTGTTTTTT. As protein: CSVKGYGGANEKLFF.

The rearrangement uses TRBV3-1 (or the pseudogene TRBV3-2) and TRBJ2-5; 13 bases are a match to TRBD2. CDR1 LGHDT and CDR2 YNNKEL come from the germline V gene (reference sequence). The CDR3 is made up of 17 amino acids. Trimming removed 0 bases from V and 0 bases from J; junction bases left unmatched: 1. The CDR3, as DNA: TGTGCCAGCAGCCAAGAACTAGCGGGAGGGTACCAAGAGACCCAGTACTTC. It translates to CASSQELAGGYQETQYF.

The chain recombines TRBV4-1 with TRBJ2-1, with 7 bases that match TRBD2. The CDR3 is 12 residues long. The V and J ends lost 0 bases and 12 bases, in that order; junction bases with no gene match: 2. Germline CDR1 and CDR2: MGHRA and YSYEKL. The CDR3 protein is CASSQDGRGQFF. CDR3 DNA sequence: TGCGCCAGCAGCCAAGATGGGAGGGGGCAGTTCTTC.

The V gene is TRBV29-1, the J gene TRBJ2-3; TRBD2 aligns across 10 bases. From germline, CDR1 is SQVTM and CDR2 ANQGSEA. V was pared by 7 bases and J by 2 bases, with 3 bases of the junction left unmatched. This CDR3 has 13 amino acids. DNA of the CDR3: TGCAGCGCTAGCGGGAGTGCCACAGATACGCAGTATTTT. Its translation: CSASGSATDTQYF.

The chain combines TRBV28 with TRBJ1-1; D possibly corresponds to TRBD1 (5 bases). Germline CDR1 MDHEN, CDR2 SYDVKM. V lost 5 bases and J 6 bases, leaving 19 bases between the germline ends. CDR3 length equals 15 residues. The CDR3 nucleotides are TGTGCCAGCAGTCCACGATGGGGGGAAGGCTCTGAAGCTTTCTTT. This sequence encodes CASSPRWGEGSEAFF.

The rearrangement links TRBV11-2 to TRBJ2-1, with D unresolved. Germline V gene sequence: CDR1 SGHAT, CDR2 FQNNGV. This CDR3 region has 15 residues. The V and J ends lost 1 base and 4 bases respectively, with 11 bases between them. CDR3 sequence (DNA): TGTGCCAGCAGCTTAGTAGACAACCAGTACAATGAGCAGTTCTTC. Encoded protein: CASSLVDNQYNEQFF.

V is TRBV7-2 and J is TRBJ2-1, with D possibly TRBD2 on 5 matching bases. V lost 5 bases and J 4 bases, leaving 15 bases between the germline ends. This CDR3 region has 15 residues. Germline V lookup: CDR1 SGHTA, CDR2 FQGNSA. This CDR3 reads CASSPRGAVYNEQFF. The CDR3 DNA follows: TGTGCCAGCAGCCCGCGCGGAGCGGTGTACAATGAGCAGTTCTTC.

The CDR3 here is CASSGGTSGRTDTQYF. The CDR3 region has the DNA TGTGCCAGCAGCGGCGGGACTAGCGGGAGAACAGATACGCAGTATTTT. The J gene is TRBJ2-3, the V gene TRBV3-1 (or the pseudogene TRBV3-2); 14 bases agree with TRBD2. Germline lookup yields CDR1 LGHDT and CDR2 YNNKEL (reference sequence). The CDR3 has 16 amino acids. J was trimmed by 3 bases and V by 5 bases; bases with no gene match: 4.

This chain uses TRBV7-9 with TRBJ2-5; possible D gene TRBD2, 5 bases. The length of the CDR3 is 13 residues. V was trimmed by 4 bases and J by 3 bases, leaving 9 bases between them. CDR1 and CDR2 (germline): SEHNR, FQNEAQ (reference sequence). The CDR3 here is CASSYGAEETQYF. CDR3 nucleotide sequence: TGTGCCAGCAGCTACGGAGCGGAAGAGACCCAGTACTTC.

The V call is TRBV3-1 (or the pseudogene TRBV3-2), the J call TRBJ1-5; 8 nucleotides align to TRBD1. J lost 5 bases, V lost 0 bases, and 12 bases had no gene match. The CDR3 runs 18 residues. CDR1 and CDR2 (germline): LGHDT, YNNKEL (reference sequence). The CDR3 bases are TGTGCCAGCAGCCAAGAAGGACGAACAGGGGGACACGATCAGCCCCAGCATTTT. It is translated as CASSQEGRTGGHDQPQHF.

V usage is TRBV28 and J usage is TRBJ2-7; possibly TRBD2 for D (6 bases). CDR1 is MDHEN and CDR2 is SYDVKM in the germline V gene. V was clipped by 8 bases and J by 2 bases, with 10 bases between them. The CDR3 is made up of 12 amino acids. The CDR3 DNA follows: TGTGCCAGCGGAGGCGGGACCTACGAGCAGTACTTC. Translating it yields CASGGGTYEQYF. The whole variable domain, filled in from reference TRBV28 and TRBJ2-7, reads DVKVTQSSRYLVKRTGEKVFLECVQDMDHENMFWYRQDPGLGLRLIYFSYDVKMKEKGDIPEGYSVSREKKERFSLILESASTNQTSMYLCASGGGTYEQYFGPGTRLTVT.

The V and J genes are TRBV7-9 and TRBJ2-3; no reliable D call. Trimming cost V 1 base and J 4 bases, with 9 bases left between them. CDR1 is SEHNR, CDR2 FQNEAQ, per germline (reference sequence). The CDR3 runs 14 residues. CDR3 in DNA: TGTGCCAGCAGCTTAGTACCCAGCGCAGATACGCAGTATTTT. This codes for CASSLVPSADTQYF. The variable domain in full, completed from reference TRBV7-9 and TRBJ2-3, reads DTGVSQNPRHKITKRGQNVTFRCDPISEHNRLYWYRQTLGQGPEFLTYFQNEAQLEKSRLLSDRFSAERPKGSFSTLEIQRTEQGDSAMYLCASSLVPSADTQYFGPGTRLTVL.

V is TRBV28 and J is TRBJ2-7; D is possibly TRBD2 (6 bases). CDR1 and CDR2 from the germline V gene are MDHEN and SYDVKM. The CDR3 is 12 residues long. With 5 bases removed from V and 6 bases from J, the gap between germline ends came to 11 bases. The CDR3 loop is CASSLPGVEQYF. Here the CDR3 DNA reads TGTGCCAGCAGTCTCCCGGGAGTCGAGCAGTACTTC.

The V and J genes are TRBV7-8 and TRBJ1-6; D possibly corresponds to TRBD1 (5 bases). The germline V and J ends were trimmed by 3 bases and 5 bases, with 11 bases remaining between them. Germline values: CDR1 SGHVS, CDR2 FQNEAQ. The CDR3 runs 15 residues. CDR3 DNA sequence: TGTGCCAGCAGCTTCACAGGCCCAGATAATTCACCCCTCCACTTT. Amino acids: CASSFTGPDNSPLHF.

The rearrangement joins TRBV20-1 to TRBJ1-5; no clear D. The germline V gene encodes CDR1 DFQATT and CDR2 SNEGSKA (reference sequence). The CDR3 runs 12 residues. The germline V and J ends were trimmed by 6 bases and 1 base, with 7 bases remaining between them. CDR3 DNA sequence: TGCAGTGCCAGTCAGAGCAATCAGCCCCAGCATTTT. Translating it yields CSASQSNQPQHF.